These 29 T cell receptor beta chains share one sample of origin, sequenced in a study of glioma-infiltrating T cells after dendritic cell vaccination. Sequencing used immunoSEQ multiplex PCR; TCRdb keeps in-frame clones, though not all of them. The table has 100,000 or so clones, around 90% seen once. The time point was: after dendritic cell vaccination, including at tumor progression/relapse. This material consisted of blood, taken after dendritic cell vaccination. Receptors originate from a human donor with glioblastoma.

This chain links TRBV19 with TRBJ1-1; D might be TRBD1 (5 bases). The CDR3 contains 14 residues. From germline, CDR1 is LNHDA and CDR2 SQIVND (reference sequence). V was clipped by 6 bases and J by 3 bases, with 14 bases between them. The CDR3 region is CASRAGTGDTEAFF. As DNA, the CDR3 is TGTGCCAGTAGGGCCGGTACGGGGGACACTGAAGCTTTCTTT.

This clone has just one count. V gene TRBV28 combines with J gene TRBJ1-1, with 8 bases fitting TRBD1. This CDR3 is 14 amino acids long. The germline CDR1 and CDR2 sequences are MDHEN and SYDVKM. The V and J ends lost 3 bases and 4 bases, in that order; junction bases with no gene match: 4. CDR3 sequence reads: CASSLTGEGTEAFF. The CDR3 nucleotides read TGTGCCAGCAGTTTGACAGGGGAGGGCACTGAAGCTTTCTTT.

As DNA, the CDR3 is TGTGCCAGCAGTAAAGAACGGACAGGGTTTACTCAGCCCCAGCATTTT. Translation: CASSKERTGFTQPQHF. The chain links TRBV6-1 to TRBJ1-5, with 8 positions matching TRBD1. The CDR3 loop spans 16 amino acids. V lost 5 bases and J lost 6; bases outside the gene matches: 12. Germline assignment: CDR1 MNHNS and CDR2 SASEGT.

This chain connects TRBV7-9 to TRBJ2-7; weak D call: TRBD2 (6 bases). The CDR3 is 13 amino acids. The germline CDR1 and CDR2 sequences are SEHNR and FQNEAQ (reference sequence). Trimming shortened V by 2 bases and J by 6 bases, and 11 bases separated the two germline ends. The CDR3 nucleotides read TGTGCCAGCAGCTTAAGTGCGGGAACCGAGCAGTACTTC. Translated, it gives CASSLSAGTEQYF.

The rearrangement links TRBV5-1 to TRBJ1-1, with TRBD1 identical over 8 bases. Per germline, CDR1 SGHRS and CDR2 YFSETQ. The trim removed 0 bases at V and 4 bases at J, leaving 2 bases unmatched. This CDR3 region has 14 residues. CDR3 coding DNA: TGCGCCAGCAGCTTGGGGACAGGGAGCACTGAAGCTTTCTTT. It is translated as CASSLGTGSTEAFF.

This chain connects TRBV6-5 to TRBJ2-7; a weak D match, TRBD1 (5 bases). The germline CDR1 and CDR2 sequences are MNHEY and SVGAGI. The ends were cut back, 7 bases at V and 9 bases at J, with 22 bases in the middle. The CDR3 runs 14 residues. CDR3 in DNA: TGTGCCAGCACACCCCCCGGACAAGGCCTCGGGCAGTACTTC. It translates to CASTPPGQGLGQYF.

This rearrangement joins TRBV9 to TRBJ2-7; D unresolved. Trimming took 0 bases from V and 3 from J, leaving 7 bases between them. Germline V lookup: CDR1 SGDLS, CDR2 YYNGEE. The CDR3 covers 13 residues. The CDR3 nucleotides read TGTGCCAGCAGCGTAGCTCCTTACTACGAGCAGTACTTC. Its translation is CASSVAPYYEQYF.

This rearrangement joins TRBV7-9 to TRBJ2-3; 11 bases align to TRBD2. Germline V lookup: CDR1 SEHNR, CDR2 FQNEAQ (reference sequence). The CDR3 has 16 residues. Trimming took 0 bases from V and 2 from J; bases not matched to a gene: 1. The CDR3: CASSLASGRATDTQYF. The CDR3, as DNA: TGTGCCAGCAGCTTAGCTAGCGGGAGGGCCACAGATACGCAGTATTTT.

The chain links TRBV29-1 to TRBJ2-3; D remains unclear. The CDR3 spans 10 residues. The ends were cut back, 7 bases at V and 2 bases at J, with 4 bases in the middle. Germline V CDR1 and CDR2: SQVTM, ANQGSEA. For the CDR3, the DNA is TGCAGCGCCAACACAGATACGCAGTATTTT. As protein: CSANTDTQYF.

The CDR3 region is CASNNRALENTIYF. The DNA for the CDR3 is TGTGCCAGTAATAACAGAGCTCTGGAAAACACCATATATTTT. This chain connects TRBV19 to TRBJ1-3; D call uncertain. With 7 bases removed from V and 6 bases from J, the gap between germline ends came to 16 bases. CDR1 and CDR2 (germline): LNHDA, SQIVND (reference sequence). The CDR3 contains 14 residues.

V and J are TRBV5-6 and TRBJ2-7, with 7 bases aligning to TRBD2. Per germline, CDR1 SGHDT and CDR2 YYEEEE. CDR3 length: 14 residues. After removal of 4 bases from V and 1 base from J, the junction contained 5 bases not matched to a gene. The CDR3 DNA follows: TGTGCCAGCAGCCGAGGCGGGAGATCCTACGAGCAGTACTTC. Translated, it gives CASSRGGRSYEQYF.

The V call is TRBV2, the J call TRBJ2-7; perhaps TRBD1 as D (6 bases). V gave up 1 base and J gave up 2 bases, with 9 bases separating them. Germline CDR1 SNHLY, CDR2 FYNNEI. CDR3 length: 14 amino acids. DNA for the CDR3: TGTGCCAGCAGTGAAGGGACAGTGACCTACGAGCAGTACTTC. Amino acids: CASSEGTVTYEQYF.

The rearrangement joins TRBV6-6 to TRBJ1-5, with TRBD1 matching over 9 bases. Germline CDR1 is MNHNY and CDR2 is SVGAGI (reference sequence). This CDR3 has 14 amino acids. J lost 4 bases, V lost 6 bases, and 4 bases had no gene match. As DNA, the CDR3 is TGTGCCAGCAGCCGCGACAGGGGGAATCAGCCCCAGCATTTT. Protein sequence: CASSRDRGNQPQHF.

The V and J genes are TRBV7-9 and TRBJ2-2, with D tentatively TRBD1 (5 bases). Germline V gives CDR1 SEHNR, CDR2 FQNEAQ (reference sequence). The CDR3 runs to 16 residues. V gave up 4 bases and J gave up 0 bases, with 12 bases separating them. The CDR3 DNA is TGTGCCAGCAGCTCGGCAGGGCCCGCGAACACCGGGGAGCTGTTTTTT. Protein: CASSSAGPANTGELFF.

The gene calls are TRBV9 and TRBJ2-5; a possible D gene is TRBD1 (6 bases). V shed 3 bases and J shed 5 bases, with 11 bases lying between them. Germline lookup yields CDR1 SGDLS and CDR2 YYNGEE. This CDR3 comprises 13 residues. The CDR3 reads CASSAGTRETQYF. For the CDR3, the DNA is TGTGCCAGCAGCGCCGGGACAAGGGAGACCCAGTACTTC.

The genes are TRBV25-1 and TRBJ1-5; the match to TRBD1 covers 10 bases. V was pared by 6 bases and J by 1 base, with 6 bases of the junction left unmatched. CDR1 is MGHDK, CDR2 SYGVNS, per germline. The CDR3 covers 16 residues. CDR3 bases: TGTGCCAGCAGCGATACGGGACAGGGGAGCAATCAGCCCCAGCATTTT. Amino acid sequence: CASSDTGQGSNQPQHF.

This clone was counted once. The CDR3 region is CASSSSWQGWETQYF. In DNA form, the CDR3 reads TGTGCCAGCAGCTCTAGTTGGCAGGGGTGGGAGACCCAGTACTTC. V gene TRBV11-3 combines with J gene TRBJ2-5, with D possibly matching TRBD1 (6 bases). Between the trimmed V and J ends, which lost 4 bases and 5 bases, there was a span of 17 bases. Germline values: CDR1 SGHNT, CDR2 YENEEA. This CDR3 has 15 residues.

This chain joins TRBV30 and TRBJ2-7, with 7 bases matching TRBD1. This CDR3 is 14 amino acids long. Germline V gene data show CDR1 as GTSNPN and CDR2 as SVGIG (reference sequence). The CDR3: CALESSDRVYEQYF. Here the CDR3 DNA reads TGTGCACTGGAGAGCTCCGACAGGGTATACGAGCAGTACTTC.

The chain couples TRBV25-1 to TRBJ2-1, with TRBD1 identical over 9 bases. Germline V CDR1 and CDR2: MGHDK, SYGVNS. The junction had 7 bases not matched to a gene; V was cut back by 6 bases and J by 4 bases. The CDR3 covers 15 residues. CDR3 sequence reads: CASSQPGQGYNEQFF. For the CDR3, the DNA is TGTGCCAGCAGCCAGCCGGGACAGGGATACAATGAGCAGTTCTTC. The full variable domain, its missing parts supplied by reference TRBV25-1 and TRBJ2-1, is EADIYQTPRYLVIGTGKKITLECSQTMGHDKMYWYQQDPGMELHLIHYSYGVNSTEKGDLSSESTVSRIRTEHFPLTLESARPSHTSQYLCASSQPGQGYNEQFFGPGTRLTVL.

V and J are TRBV11-2 and TRBJ2-3, with 7 nucleotides matching TRBD1. Germline V gives CDR1 SGHAT, CDR2 FQNNGV. With 1 base clipped from V and 6 bases from J, the junction kept 7 bases outside the gene matches. This CDR3 comprises 15 residues. CDR3 coding DNA: TGTGCCAGCAGCTTAGCAAGGGGACAGAGGGATACGCAGTATTTT. Translating it yields CASSLARGQRDTQYF.

The V gene is TRBV6-5, the J gene TRBJ2-7; TRBD1 aligns across 11 bases. J was trimmed by 3 bases and V by 4 bases; bases with no gene match: 5. The CDR3 runs 15 residues. Germline V CDR1 and CDR2: MNHEY, SVGAGI. The chain's CDR3 is CASSSSGQGDYEQYF. The CDR3 coding sequence is TGTGCCAGCAGTTCCTCGGGACAGGGGGACTACGAGCAGTACTTC.

The chain has TRBV6-1 and TRBJ2-2; 9 bases are a match to TRBD2. The CDR3 runs 14 residues. Trimming removed 4 bases from V and 6 bases from J; junction bases left unmatched: 3. CDR1 is MNHNS, CDR2 SASEGT, per germline. In DNA, the CDR3 is TGTGCCAGCAGTGTAGCGGGAGCACCCGGGGAGCTGTTTTTT. Protein product: CASSVAGAPGELFF.

The chain has TRBV29-1 and TRBJ2-5, with TRBD1 matching 7 bases. Germline V CDR1 and CDR2: SQVTM, ANQGSEA. Trimming at V came to 6 bases and at J to 5 bases, leaving 6 bases not matched to a gene. The CDR3 sequence is 12 residues long. Written as DNA, the CDR3 is TGCAGCGTCAGACAGGGAATGGAGACCCAGTACTTC. It yields the protein CSVRQGMETQYF.

V and J are TRBV5-4 and TRBJ1-4; D not certain. In germline, CDR1 is SGHNT, CDR2 YYREEE (reference sequence). V was shortened by 3 bases and J by 6 bases, with 12 bases between the two germline ends. The CDR3 is made up of 14 amino acids. Written as DNA, the CDR3 is TGTGCCAGCAGCTCTAGGGTCGGGGATGAAAAACTGTTTTTT. It encodes CASSSRVGDEKLFF.

The chain uses TRBV7-6 and TRBJ1-4, with unresolved D. The germline V gene encodes CDR1 SGHVS and CDR2 FNYEAQ. The CDR3 runs 15 residues. With 2 bases removed from V and 7 bases from J, the gap between germline ends came to 14 bases. CDR3 DNA sequence: TGTGCCAGCAGCTTAAAGGTCCCCGGAGGTGAAAAACTGTTTTTT. Protein product: CASSLKVPGGEKLFF.

This chain links TRBV21-1 with TRBJ2-7; TRBD1 is the table's D call and was not checked against the DNA. TRBV21-1 is classified as a pseudogene. The CDR3 extends over 16 amino acids. In nucleotides, the CDR3 is TGTGCCAGCAGCAAAAAGGGGACAGGGGGCTGGTACGAGCAGTACTTC. This sequence encodes CASSKKGTGGWYEQYF.

In regard to this clone: One end of the junction is discordant with germline, which a read error may explain. The chain carries TRBV27 and TRBJ1-6, with no clear D. Germline V CDR1 and CDR2: MNHEY, SMNVEV (reference sequence). This CDR3 has 15 amino acids. The chain's CDR3 is CASSLWSIIHHGPNF. The CDR3, as DNA: TGTGCCAGCAGTTTATGGAGTATAATTCACCACGGTCCTAACTTT.

The rearrangement joins TRBV11-2 to TRBJ2-4; 7 nucleotides agree with TRBD1. The junction had 4 bases not matched to a gene; V was cut back by 6 bases and J by 5 bases. Germline lookup yields CDR1 SGHAT and CDR2 FQNNGV. This CDR3 region has 13 residues. CDR3 loop: CASRQGQENIQYF. The CDR3 DNA follows: TGTGCCAGCAGACAGGGGCAAGAAAACATTCAGTACTTC.

This chain uses TRBV5-1 with TRBJ2-7; 10 nucleotides align to TRBD2. Per the germline V gene, CDR1 is SGHRS and CDR2 is YFSETQ. V was clipped by 4 bases and J by 1 base; unmatched bases: 8. The CDR3 loop spans 16 amino acids. CDR3 region: CASSQGLAENSYEQYF. The CDR3 nucleotides are TGCGCCAGCAGCCAAGGACTAGCGGAGAATTCCTACGAGCAGTACTTC.